These 30 T cell receptor beta chains were sequenced from one sample in a study of cytomegalovirus exposure and HLA in healthy donors. It was with 60 Vbeta and 13 Jbeta primers that the PCR ran. Profiling relied on immunoSEQ multiplex PCR, and the TCRdb table lists in-frame clones only, not all of them. Seen here are around 230,000 clones, over 75% observed once, and the top ten hold 1.8%. Sample: PBMCs. These receptors all stem from a male donor in good health and CMV-seronegative.

J is TRBJ2-5 and V is TRBV7-2, with 9 nucleotides matching TRBD2. The V gene's germline CDR1 is SGHTA and CDR2 FQGNSA. The trim removed 1 base at V and 5 bases at J, leaving 8 bases unmatched. The CDR3 runs to 16 residues. The CDR3 region has the DNA TGTGCCAGCAGCTTAGTGGGGCGGGGGGGCTCGGAGACCCAGTACTTC. It specifies CASSLVGRGGSETQYF.

The J gene is TRBJ1-1, the V gene TRBV5-4; D may be TRBD1 (5 bases). V was pared by 2 bases and J by 5 bases, with 10 bases between. The CDR3 length is 13 residues. Germline CDR1 reads SGHNT; CDR2 reads YYREEE (reference sequence). The CDR3 coding sequence is TGTGCCAGCAGCTTTAGGGGCGAAACTGAAGCTTTCTTT. Protein sequence: CASSFRGETEAFF.

This clone was counted between two and nine times. This chain uses TRBV19 with TRBJ2-5; perhaps TRBD2 as D (5 bases). The CDR3 loop spans 13 amino acids. V shed 4 bases and J shed 5 bases, with 11 bases lying between them. In germline, CDR1 is LNHDA, CDR2 SQIVND (reference sequence). The CDR3 nucleotides are TGTGCCAGTAGTAGCGGGCCTGGGGAGACCCAGTACTTC. Translating it yields CASSSGPGETQYF. Based on the CDR3 plus reference TRBV19 and TRBJ2-5, the full variable domain is DGGITQSPKYLFRKEGQNVTLSCEQNLNHDAMYWYRQDPGQGLRLIYYSQIVNDFQKGDIAEGYSVSREKKESFPLTVTSAQKNPTAFYLCASSSGPGETQYFGPGTRLLVL.

The V and J genes are TRBV2 and TRBJ2-7; 8 bases fit TRBD2. Trimming at V came to 5 bases and at J to 3 bases, leaving 6 bases not matched to a gene. Germline lookup yields CDR1 SNHLY and CDR2 FYNNEI. The length of the CDR3 is 14 residues. The CDR3 DNA reads TGTGCCAGCAGTATTAGCGGGGCAAACTACGAGCAGTACTTC. It is translated as CASSISGANYEQYF.

The V and J genes are TRBV7-2 and TRBJ1-2, with 9 bases matching TRBD1. V lost 8 bases and J lost 8; bases outside the gene matches: 6. CDR1 is SGHTA, CDR2 FQGNSA, per germline. The CDR3 consists of 12 residues. In nucleotides, the CDR3 is TGTGCCAGCCCTACAGGGGGCAGAGGCTACACCTTC. As protein: CASPTGGRGYTF.

The gene calls are TRBV9 and TRBJ2-5; 7 positions match TRBD1. Trimming cost V 0 bases and J 2 bases; bases outside gene matches: 7. This CDR3 is built from 16 residues. CDR1 is SGDLS and CDR2 is YYNGEE in the germline V gene. CDR3 bases: TGTGCCAGCAGCGTAGCTCTTGGGACAGAGCAAGAGACCCAGTACTTC. This codes for CASSVALGTEQETQYF.

The genes are TRBV6-5 and TRBJ2-3; D is perhaps TRBD2 (7 bases). Germline CDR1 is MNHEY and CDR2 is SVGAGI. This CDR3 is 15 amino acids long. The germline V and J ends were trimmed by 2 bases and 6 bases, with 15 bases remaining between them. The CDR3 DNA follows: TGTGCCAGCAGTTACCGGGGGGCGCCGAGGGATACGCAGTATTTT. Translated, it gives CASSYRGAPRDTQYF.

The rearrangement joins TRBV7-9 to TRBJ2-6, with D maybe TRBD1 (5 bases). The germline CDR1 and CDR2 sequences are SEHNR and FQNEAQ (reference sequence). CDR3 length equals 17 residues. V lost 4 bases, J lost 2 bases, and 15 bases lay in between. Here the CDR3 DNA reads TGTGCCAGCAGCTCCGGACACTCCCTAGCTGGGGCCAACGTCCTGACTTTC. Translated, it gives CASSSGHSLAGANVLTF.

CDR3 in amino acids: CASSPTGQTNYGYTF. The CDR3 coding sequence is TGTGCCAGCTCACCAACGGGACAAACGAACTATGGCTACACCTTC. This chain connects TRBV18 to TRBJ1-2; TRBD1 might be the D (6 bases). The CDR3 length is 15 residues. Germline V lookup: CDR1 KGHSH, CDR2 LQKENI. Trimming shortened V by 2 bases and J by 2 bases, and 12 bases separated the two germline ends.

The V gene is TRBV25-1, the J gene TRBJ2-3; possible D gene TRBD1, 5 bases. V was shortened by 0 bases and J by 4 bases, with 11 bases between the two germline ends. This CDR3 contains 15 residues. Per the germline V gene, CDR1 is MGHDK and CDR2 is SYGVNS. The CDR3, as DNA: TGTGCCAGCAGTGAATATCCCGCAGGGCCAGATACGCAGTATTTT. It translates to CASSEYPAGPDTQYF.

This rearrangement joins TRBV7-2 to TRBJ2-1; 9 bases are shared with TRBD1. The germline gives CDR1 SGHTA, CDR2 FQGNSA. V dropped 1 base and J dropped 8; count of bases not matched to a gene: 3. This CDR3 has 14 amino acids. This CDR3 is CASSLVTGGYEQFF. The CDR3 nucleotides are TGTGCCAGCAGCTTAGTGACAGGGGGGTATGAGCAGTTCTTC.

This clone has more than one count but fewer than ten. This sequence joins TRBV5-8 and TRBJ2-1; 8 bases are a match to TRBD2. Germline-derived CDR1 and CDR2 are SGHTS and YDEGEE. V lost 4 bases to trimming and J lost 0 bases; unmatched junction nucleotides: 3. There are 15 residues in the CDR3. CDR3 in DNA: TGTGCCAGCAGCCCGAGCGGGAGCTCCTACAATGAGCAGTTCTTC. Translation gives CASSPSGSSYNEQFF.

The rearrangement links TRBV2 to TRBJ2-7; 8 nucleotides align to TRBD1. CDR1 and CDR2 (germline): SNHLY, FYNNEI. The trim removed 5 bases at V and 0 bases at J, leaving 15 bases unmatched. This CDR3 contains 18 residues. CDR3 DNA sequence: TGTGCCAGCAGTTTTTTGGGCCTTCCGGGACAGGACTCCTACGAGCAGTACTTC. Its translation is CASSFLGLPGQDSYEQYF. The variable domain in full, completed from reference TRBV2 and TRBJ2-7, reads EPEVTQTPSHQVTQMGQEVILRCVPISNHLYFYWYRQILGQKVEFLVSFYNNEISEKSEIFDDQFSVERPDGSNFTLKIRSTKLEDSAMYFCASSFLGLPGQDSYEQYFGPGTRLTVT.

This sequence joins TRBV6-4 and TRBJ1-2; 7 positions match TRBD1. CDR3 length: 15 residues. Germline lookup yields CDR1 MRHNA and CDR2 SNTAGT. The J segment lost 0 bases and the V segment lost 7 bases, leaving 8 bases of the junction unmatched. As DNA, the CDR3 is TGTGCCAGCACCCTGGGTGGGACAGCTAACTATGGCTACACCTTC. It yields the protein CASTLGGTANYGYTF.

J is TRBJ1-5 and V is TRBV28; TRBD1 is a possible D gene (6 bases). The CDR3 contains 14 residues. The germline V gene has CDR1 MDHEN and CDR2 SYDVKM. V dropped 2 bases and J dropped 2 bases, with 7 bases sitting between them. The CDR3 loop is CASSLTGRNQPQHF. The CDR3 nucleotides read TGTGCCAGCAGTTTAACAGGGCGCAATCAGCCCCAGCATTTT.

The chain combines TRBV7-6 with TRBJ1-5; D not certain. CDR3 length: 14 residues. Germline CDR1 reads SGHVS; CDR2 reads FNYEAQ. Trimming took 1 base from V and 2 from J, leaving 6 bases between them. DNA of the CDR3: TGTGCCAGCAGCTTAGGGTCGGGCAATCAGCCCCAGCATTTT. Its translation is CASSLGSGNQPQHF. The variable domain in full, with the rest retrieved from reference TRBV7-6 and TRBJ1-5, is GAGVSQSPRYKVTKRGQDVALRCDPISGHVSLYWYRQALGQGPEFLTYFNYEAQQDKSGLPNDRFSAERPEGSISTLTIQRTEQRDSAMYRCASSLGSGNQPQHFGDGTRLSIL.

The rearrangement joins TRBV27 to TRBJ2-5; unclear D gene. Judging by the DNA end, TRBJ2-7 fits better; the J call may be wrong. CDR3 length: 15 amino acids. CDR1 is MNHEY, CDR2 SMNVEV, per germline (reference sequence). The DNA of the CDR3 is TGTGCCAGCAGTTTAGGGCCCTTGAGCTCCTACGAGCAGTACTTC. Protein sequence: CASSLGPLSSYEQYF.

This clone was seen once. CDR3 nucleotide sequence: TGTGCCAGCAGCGTAGGGGCGGGGATCCAAGAGACCCAGTACTTC. Protein product: CASSVGAGIQETQYF. This sequence joins TRBV9 and TRBJ2-5, with D possibly TRBD2 on 6 matching bases. V was clipped by 0 bases and J by 1 base, with 10 bases between them. This CDR3 comprises 15 residues. Germline V gene sequence: CDR1 SGDLS, CDR2 YYNGEE.

This clone was seen just once. The chain uses TRBV18 and TRBJ2-7; TRBD1 is a possible D gene (6 bases). The V end was cut by 5 bases, the J end by 3 bases, with 20 bases between. The CDR3 is made up of 16 amino acids. Germline V lookup: CDR1 KGHSH, CDR2 LQKENI. The CDR3 DNA reads TGTGCCAGCTCAGCTTCCTCCCGGGACACAGGCTACGAGCAGTACTTC. This gives the protein CASSASSRDTGYEQYF.

The chain employs TRBV10-2 and TRBJ1-2; possibly TRBD1 for D (6 bases). CDR1 is WSHSY, CDR2 SAAADI, per germline. Trimming left V 5 bases short and J 7 bases short, with 23 bases between. The CDR3 length is 16 residues. As DNA, the CDR3 is TGCGCCAGCAGTCAAAAACAGGGTCCATCGTTAGGTGGCTACACCTTC. This codes for CASSQKQGPSLGGYTF.

V gene TRBV5-1 combines with J gene TRBJ1-1, with a possible D match to TRBD1 (5 bases). This CDR3 is built from 14 residues. Germline values: CDR1 SGHRS, CDR2 YFSETQ. Trimming removed 0 bases from V and 2 bases from J, with 8 bases in between. The DNA for the CDR3 is TGCGCCAGCAGCTTGGGGGGCAGTAACACTGAAGCTTTCTTT. Protein: CASSLGGSNTEAFF.

This clone was detected only once. The rearrangement joins TRBV6-6 to TRBJ1-5; 7 nucleotides line up with TRBD1. The CDR3 is 15 residues long. Germline loops: CDR1 MNHNY, CDR2 SVGAGI (reference sequence). V trimming: 7 bases; J trimming: 4 bases; junction bases outside the gene matches: 10. The CDR3 is CASTTPRGTNQPQHF. The CDR3 nucleotides are TGTGCCAGCACCACCCCCAGGGGGACGAATCAGCCCCAGCATTTT.

The chain carries TRBV4-1 and TRBJ1-2; TRBD1 matches at 10 bases. Germline-derived CDR1 and CDR2 are MGHRA and YSYEKL. V shed 2 bases and J 4 bases; nucleotides not matched to a gene: 4. CDR3 length: 15 residues. The CDR3 loop reads CASSQPGQGFYGYTF. The CDR3 DNA is TGCGCCAGCAGCCAACCGGGACAGGGGTTCTATGGCTACACCTTC.

V and J are TRBV19 and TRBJ2-3; D remains unclear. The V end lost 6 bases, the J end lost 5 bases, and 9 bases lay between the germline ends. Per germline, CDR1 LNHDA and CDR2 SQIVND (reference sequence). This CDR3 spans 12 amino acids. The CDR3 coding sequence is TGTGCCAGTAGGAATTACGGAGATACGCAGTATTTT. As protein: CASRNYGDTQYF.

This clone was seen just once. The chain couples TRBV7-9 to TRBJ1-1; a weak D match, TRBD1 (6 bases). CDR1 is SEHNR, CDR2 FQNEAQ, per germline (reference sequence). This CDR3 has 13 residues. The V and J ends lost 8 bases and 7 bases respectively, with 17 bases between them. In nucleotides, the CDR3 is TGTGCCAGCCTGGAGGGGGGGGAGATTGAAGCTTTCTTT. Residues: CASLEGGEIEAFF.

The chain employs TRBV27 and TRBJ2-5, with 9 bases aligning to TRBD1. The DNA end is a closer match to TRBJ2-7, so the J assignment may be wrong. The CDR3 totals 15 residues. From germline, CDR1 is MNHEY and CDR2 SMNVEV (reference sequence). The CDR3 sequence: CATSAGQGISYEQYF. The CDR3 bases are TGTGCCACTTCAGCGGGACAGGGTATCTCCTACGAGCAGTACTTC.

The chain is built from TRBV2 and TRBJ1-5; D gene unclear. This CDR3 comprises 13 residues. The V gene's germline CDR1 is SNHLY and CDR2 FYNNEI. V lost 8 bases and J 9 bases, leaving 17 bases between the germline ends. In nucleotides, the CDR3 is TGTGCCAGCCTAGAGGGCCCGATCGGGCCCCAGCATTTT. The encoded protein is CASLEGPIGPQHF. The complete variable domain, with remaining parts taken from reference TRBV2 and TRBJ1-5, reads EPEVTQTPSHQVTQMGQEVILRCVPISNHLYFYWYRQILGQKVEFLVSFYNNEISEKSEIFDDQFSVERPDGSNFTLKIRSTKLEDSAMYFCASLEGPIGPQHFGDGTRLSIL.

The chain couples TRBV19 to TRBJ1-3; 7 positions agree with TRBD1. The germline CDR1 and CDR2 sequences are LNHDA and SQIVND (reference sequence). CDR3 length: 15 amino acids. V dropped 4 bases and J dropped 2; count of bases not matched to a gene: 5. In DNA, the CDR3 is TGTGCCAGTAGTAACGACAGGGAGACTGGAAACACCATATATTTT. Translating gives CASSNDRETGNTIYF.

This sequence joins TRBV27 and TRBJ1-5, with a weak D call TRBD1 (5 bases). CDR1 MNHEY and CDR2 SMNVEV come from the germline V gene (reference sequence). The length of the CDR3 is 17 residues. Trimming shortened V by 3 bases and J by 0 bases, and 15 bases separated the two germline ends. The CDR3 DNA is TGTGCCAGCAGTTTTCTTTCCGGACACAATAGCAATCAGCCCCAGCATTTT. This translates into CASSFLSGHNSNQPQHF.

The chain is built from TRBV9 and TRBJ2-5; 9 nucleotides line up with TRBD2. CDR1 SGDLS and CDR2 YYNGEE come from the germline V gene. The CDR3 consists of 15 residues. V lost 4 bases, J lost 5 bases, and 9 bases stayed unmatched. CDR3 sequence (DNA): TGTGCCAGCAGCCGTGAGGGACTAGCTCAGGAGACCCAGTACTTC. Amino acid sequence: CASSREGLAQETQYF.